This T cell receptor (beta chain) appears in the sequencing data of a study of blood T cell repertoires in COVID-19. Germline CDR1 is SGDLS and CDR2 is YYNGEE. Trimming took 0 bases from V and 4 from J, leaving 7 bases between them. The length of the CDR3 is 14 residues. Original analysis: Reference gene primer amplification yielded estimated nucleated cell counts. Assay: immunoSEQ multiplex PCR; the TCRdb copy retains only in-frame clones and omits some. That table supplies the V and J calls and clone size; D and trimming were determined from the DNA. The table records 250,000 to 300,000 clones, approximately 85% of them present only once. The study drew participants aged roughly 18 to 95 years from 24 US areas. Assignment of participants to cohorts was predicated upon participant-reported clinical history. Cohort 3 donors counted as recovered after two negative PCRs, clearance, or resolved symptoms.

This TCR derives from a young woman who had recovered from COVID-19. This chain uses TRBV9 with TRBJ2-2; D may be TRBD1 (5 bases). Sample: PBMCs or T cells enriched from blood (not recorded which). The CDR3 loop reads CASSVADSTGELFF. The CDR3 DNA reads as TGTGCCAGCAGCGTAGCCGACAGCACCGGGGAGCTGTTTTTT.